These 18 T cell receptor beta chains were all obtained from the same sample, sequenced in a study of T cells in Graves' hyperthyroidism and ophthalmopathy. Amplified regions were TCR beta CDR3 sequences from RNA transcripts. HTBI primers drove first-round RT-PCR of the TCR CDR3. TCRdb re-called the multiplex PCR reads through MiXCR, storing one row per CDR3 protein. The sample lists 500,000 to 600,000 distinct CDR3 sequences, approximately 48% occurring once. Sequenced material: peripheral blood or thyroid tissue (not recorded which). These TCRs come from an adult woman with Graves' disease, either hyperthyroidism or ophthalmopathy (not recorded which).

This chain connects TRBV7-6 to TRBJ2-7, with 7 bases lining up with TRBD1. This CDR3 region has 13 residues. CDR1 is SGHVS and CDR2 is FNYEAQ in the germline V gene. With V trimmed by 5 bases and J by 2 bases, 3 bases remained unmatched. DNA for the CDR3: TGTGCCAGCAGCGGGGACAGCGCCTACGAGCAGTACTTC. This gives the protein CASSGDSAYEQYF.

CDR3 sequence reads: CASSPSYTF. The CDR3 coding sequence is TGTGCCAGCAGTCCTAGCTACACCTTC. The V and J genes are TRBV12-3 or TRBV12-4 and TRBJ1-2; no clear D. The V gene lost 5 bases and the J gene lost 9 bases, with 4 bases spanning the gap. The CDR3 length is 9 residues.

V is TRBV7-2 and J is TRBJ2-7; D possibly matches TRBD1 or TRBD2 (5 bases each). The CDR3 is 14 amino acids. Per the germline V gene, CDR1 is SGHTA and CDR2 is FQGNSA. Between the trimmed V and J ends, which lost 4 bases and 4 bases, there was a span of 14 bases. CDR3 nucleotides: TGTGCCAGCAGCTATGGGACCGGGATTTACGAGCAGTACTTC. Translating it yields CASSYGTGIYEQYF.

The chain joins TRBV28 to TRBJ1-1; D not certain. Deletions cut 3 bases from V and 8 bases from J, with 16 bases between. This CDR3 spans 14 amino acids. Per the germline V gene, CDR1 is MDHEN and CDR2 is SYDVKM. CDR3 nucleotide sequence: TGTGCCAGCAGTTTCGTAGTGGAGGTTTCAGAAGCTTTCTTT. Protein: CASSFVVEVSEAFF.

The chain has TRBV29-1 and TRBJ1-2, with a weak D call TRBD1 (5 bases). Germline V gene data show CDR1 as SQVTM and CDR2 as ANQGSEA. This CDR3 region has 13 residues. Trimming removed 1 base at V and 4 bases at J, with 10 bases between. This CDR3 reads CSVEGGTTYGYTF. CDR3 sequence (DNA): TGCAGCGTTGAAGGGGGCACTACCTATGGCTACACCTTC.

J is TRBJ2-7 and V is TRBV10-3, with 10 bases aligning to TRBD2. V was clipped by 7 bases and J by 2 bases; unmatched bases: 5. This CDR3 comprises 14 residues. Per the germline V gene, CDR1 is ENHRY and CDR2 is SYGVKD. CDR3 sequence: CAITSSGRAYEQYF. The CDR3, as DNA: TGTGCCATCACCTCGAGCGGGAGGGCCTACGAGCAGTACTTC.

The rearrangement links TRBV12-3 or TRBV12-4 to TRBJ1-5; 8 positions agree with TRBD1. The length of the CDR3 is 15 residues. The ends lost 5 bases at V and 5 bases at J; junction bases unmatched: 8. CDR3 coding DNA: TGTGCCAGCAGTACGACAGGGGTTCGGGATCAGCCCCAGCATTTT. Translation: CASSTTGVRDQPQHF.

J is TRBJ1-1 and V is TRBV14; 7 bases line up with TRBD1. The V gene end was trimmed by 1 base and the J gene end by 6 bases; junction bases not matched to a gene: 8. In germline, CDR1 is SGHDN, CDR2 FVKESK. The CDR3 runs to 15 residues. CDR3 in amino acids: CASSQVIRGYAEAFF. CDR3 in DNA: TGTGCCAGCAGCCAAGTAATCAGGGGGTACGCTGAAGCTTTCTTT.

The V and J genes are TRBV28 and TRBJ2-7, with 10 bases fitting TRBD1. V was pared by 7 bases and J by 3 bases, with 6 bases of the junction left unmatched. This CDR3 has 14 residues. The germline V gene has CDR1 MDHEN and CDR2 SYDVKM. CDR3 coding DNA: TGTGCCAGCAACTCGGGGACAGGGGTCTACGAGCAGTACTTC. Translation: CASNSGTGVYEQYF. The variable domain in full, completed from reference TRBV28 and TRBJ2-7, reads DVKVTQSSRYLVKRTGEKVFLECVQDMDHENMFWYRQDPGLGLRLIYFSYDVKMKEKGDIPEGYSVSREKKERFSLILESASTNQTSMYLCASNSGTGVYEQYFGPGTRLTVT.

This clonotype was detected ten times or more. The DNA for the CDR3 is TGTGCCAGCGGAGAGAACAGGGGGCTGAACACTGAAGCTTTCTTT. Its translation is CASGENRGLNTEAFF. This chain joins TRBV12-3 or TRBV12-4 and TRBJ1-1, with 9 bases that match TRBD1. The CDR3 totals 15 residues. V was clipped by 8 bases and J by 0 bases; unmatched bases: 7.

V gene TRBV7-2 combines with J gene TRBJ1-1; 7 positions agree with TRBD1. Unmatched junction bases numbered 4, after V lost 8 bases and J lost 1 base. Germline V gives CDR1 SGHTA, CDR2 FQGNSA. The CDR3 has 13 amino acids. The CDR3 bases are TGTGCCAGCCAGACAGGGACGAACACTGAAGCTTTCTTT. It encodes CASQTGTNTEAFF.

This clonotype was found many times. This chain uses TRBV5-6 with TRBJ2-5; D gene uncertain. Germline CDR1 reads SGHDT; CDR2 reads YYEEEE. Deletions cut 6 bases from V and 4 bases from J, with 10 bases between. The CDR3 extends over 12 amino acids. The CDR3 sequence is CASTSFGETQYF. CDR3 DNA sequence: TGTGCCAGCACCAGCTTTGGAGAGACCCAGTACTTC.

V and J are TRBV5-1 and TRBJ2-7; 7 bases agree with TRBD2. The CDR3 runs to 15 residues. Germline CDR1 SGHRS, CDR2 YFSETQ. Losses at the gene ends were 3 bases for V and 6 bases for J; bases not matched to a gene: 12. CDR3 protein: CASSSLAAGVGEQYF. The CDR3 bases are TGCGCCAGCAGCTCTCTTGCGGCGGGAGTAGGCGAGCAGTACTTC.

This chain joins TRBV10-1 and TRBJ2-1, with D possibly being TRBD2 (6 bases). The CDR3 has 14 residues. V lost 4 bases and J lost 4, with 11 bases in between. Germline CDR1 reads WNHNN; CDR2 reads SYGVQD (reference sequence). CDR3: CASSVVAEYNEQFF. The CDR3, as DNA: TGCGCCAGCAGTGTAGTAGCGGAGTACAATGAGCAGTTCTTC.

There are a few counts of this clonotype. The chain has TRBV30 and TRBJ1-2; D uncertain. CDR3 length equals 14 residues. CDR1 and CDR2 (germline): GTSNPN, SVGIG (reference sequence). V was trimmed by 0 bases and J by 4 bases, leaving 12 bases between them. This CDR3 is CAWSVDSRIYGYTF. For the CDR3, the DNA is TGTGCCTGGAGTGTTGACTCTAGGATCTATGGCTACACCTTC.

This clonotype was picked up many times. The CDR3 is CAISERRPDLNTGELFF. The DNA for the CDR3 is TGTGCCATCAGTGAGCGGAGGCCGGATTTGAACACCGGGGAGCTGTTTTTT. The rearrangement links TRBV10-3 to TRBJ2-2; a possible D gene is TRBD2 (5 bases). This CDR3 region has 17 residues. The V gene's germline CDR1 is ENHRY and CDR2 SYGVKD. V dropped 2 bases and J dropped 1 base, with 14 bases sitting between them.

V is TRBV2 and J is TRBJ2-6, with D perhaps matching TRBD1 (6 bases). Per germline, CDR1 SNHLY and CDR2 FYNNEI. V was trimmed by 6 bases and J by 1 base, leaving 13 bases between them. The CDR3 spans 16 residues. CDR3 coding DNA: TGTGCCAGCAGCCCACAGGGAACATCTGGGGCCAACGTCCTGACTTTC. Translating it yields CASSPQGTSGANVLTF.

The CDR3 loop reads CSVELPGEGAFF. The CDR3 DNA reads as TGCAGCGTTGAGCTACCTGGGGAGGGAGCTTTCTTT. This sequence joins TRBV29-1 and TRBJ1-1; D unclear. This CDR3 region has 12 residues. Per germline, CDR1 SQVTM and CDR2 ANQGSEA. Trimming took 3 bases from V and 10 from J, leaving 15 bases between them. The full variable domain, its missing parts supplied by reference TRBV29-1 and TRBJ1-1, is SAVISQKPSRDICQRGTSLTIQCQVDSQVTMMFWYRQQPGQSLTLIATANQGSEATYESGFVIDKFPISRPNLTFSTLTVSNMSPEDSSIYLCSVELPGEGAFFGQGTRLTVV.